This entry features one TCR beta chain sequence. The count of this clone is one. Its specific antigen is unknown. No qualities accompany the bases; no much larger clone lies one base away. This specimen comes from a study of blood T cell repertoires in COVID-19 (dated by TCRdb to between 2020 and 2021). Describing the broader study: Samples covering the acute and convalescent phases of COVID-19 were provided by collaborators in the United States, Italy and Spain. The sample metadata nearly always contained a de-identified subject ID, COVID-19 status, age in years and sex. The repertoires were released in a freely available public database meant as a resource for research on the immune response to SARS-CoV-2. The prospective study material was composed of cDNA or gDNA derived from T cells, B-cell-depleted T cells, or PBMCs. Where HLA class I and class II types were available, the types were taken from metadata supplied by the sample provider, not from assay-based typing. Samples came from the ongoing ImmuneRACE study (first 160 participants) plus 1,254 subjects from 6 global collaborators. Deeply sampled blood TCRbeta repertoires from subjects exposed to, actively infected with, or recovered from COVID-19 were included in the dataset.

The immunoSEQ Assay, a bias-controlled multiplex PCR, was used to amplify TCRbeta CDR3 regions from genomic DNA. Processing in the source paper ran as follows. Nucleated cell counts per sample were estimated from amplification of reference gene primers within the assay. To quantify the absolute abundance of each unique TCRbeta CDR3 rearrangement, sequence reads were collapsed and filtered. Productive Simpson clonality was computed per sample as the square root of Simpson's diversity index over productive rearrangements. TCRdb took this table from immuneACCESS and kept in-frame rearrangements with V and J called. Such tables lack part of the clones; where checked against another copy, unresolved V genes explain under half of the gap, and the rest is unexplained. V, J and clone size reflect that table, while D and trimming were determined from the DNA. In this sample the table shows 200,000 to 250,000 clones, around nine tenths of which occur a single time. The ten largest clones capture 1.5% of the sample.

Collaborating institutions collected whole blood in K2EDTA tubes following their own protocols. Collaborator samples were shipped for TCRbeta analysis as frozen whole blood, isolated PBMCs, or DNA extracted from either sample type. General conclusions and limits of the study: The amount of clinical and demographic metadata varied by source and participant and was provided uncurated.

For this chain, trimming is 5 bases at the V end and 7 bases at the J end, and the number of junction bases without a gene match is 8. The germline V gene yields SGHAT for CDR1 and FQNNGV for CDR2. The CDR3 covers 15 residues, taking in both the cysteine and the phenylalanine. Only the CDR3 DNA stays, 45 bases, in frame from base 1. Sequenced: peripheral blood. The origin of this receptor is a young man with active or convalescent COVID-19. The chain joins TRBV11-2 to TRBJ1-4; 9 middle bases align to TRBD1. CDR3 region: CASSTPGQGFEKLFF. The DNA sequence is as follows: TGTGCCAGCAGCACCCCGGGACAGGGTTTTGAAAAACTGTTTTTT.